The 23 T cell receptor beta chains below were found in one sample sequenced in a study of blood T cell repertoires in COVID-19. Produced via immunoSEQ multiplex PCR; TCRdb's table is partial and in-frame only. The sample lists under 250,000 clones, roughly 92% seen once, with 0.65% to 0.85% in the top ten. The material sequenced was peripheral blood. Receptor source: a man in his sixties with COVID-19, enrolled during active disease.

The chain carries TRBV2 and TRBJ2-4; the D gene is possibly TRBD2 (6 bases). This CDR3 is 13 amino acids long. Germline V lookup: CDR1 SNHLY, CDR2 FYNNEI. V was shortened by 7 bases and J by 0 bases, with 7 bases between the two germline ends. CDR3 sequence (DNA): TGTGCCAGCATGGGGGGAGCCAAAAACATTCAGTACTTC. Protein: CASMGGAKNIQYF.

V and J are TRBV7-9 and TRBJ1-1, with 7 bases aligning to TRBD1. Germline CDR1 SEHNR, CDR2 FQNEAQ (reference sequence). The CDR3 runs 14 residues. Germline trimming cut 1 base from V and 3 bases from J; bases unmatched to any gene: 2. CDR3 sequence: CASSLGRGYTEAFF. CDR3 DNA: TGTGCCAGCAGCTTAGGCAGGGGGTACACTGAAGCTTTCTTT.

The rearrangement links TRBV5-4 to TRBJ2-3, with 14 bases aligning to TRBD2. CDR1 and CDR2 from the germline V gene are SGHNT and YYREEE (reference sequence). V dropped 4 bases and J dropped 5; count of bases not matched to a gene: 12. This CDR3 has 18 amino acids. For the CDR3, the DNA is TGTGCCAGCAGCGCAGGGACTAGCGGGAGTCCTACTATAGATACGCAGTATTTT. It encodes CASSAGTSGSPTIDTQYF.

This chain joins TRBV28 and TRBJ1-2; D possibly corresponds to TRBD1 (5 bases). With 5 bases removed from V and 0 bases from J, the gap between germline ends came to 13 bases. Germline assignment: CDR1 MDHEN and CDR2 SYDVKM. The CDR3 spans 15 residues. The CDR3 DNA follows: TGTGCCAGCAGTGGCAACAGGTACCCTAACTATGGCTACACCTTC. This translates into CASSGNRYPNYGYTF.

This clone is a singleton in its sample. V usage is TRBV10-2 and J usage is TRBJ1-2, with 7 bases identical to TRBD1. Germline assignment: CDR1 WSHSY and CDR2 SAAADI. The CDR3 contains 13 residues. The V gene end was trimmed by 8 bases and the J gene end by 0 bases; junction bases not matched to a gene: 3. The CDR3 spells CASRDSSNYGYTF. CDR3 DNA: TGCGCCAGCCGGGACAGCTCTAACTATGGCTACACCTTC.

The CDR3 bases are TGTGCCAGCAGTGAAGGGGGACTAGAGTACTTC. This sequence encodes CASSEGGLEYF. This chain uses TRBV2 with TRBJ2-4, with 8 nucleotides matching TRBD2. The CDR3 covers 11 residues. CDR1 is SNHLY, CDR2 FYNNEI, per germline. After removal of 1 base from V and 14 bases from J, the junction contained 1 base not matched to a gene. Using reference TRBV2 and TRBJ2-4 for the parts outside the CDR3, the full variable domain is EPEVTQTPSHQVTQMGQEVILRCVPISNHLYFYWYRQILGQKVEFLVSFYNNEISEKSEIFDDQFSVERPDGSNFTLKIRSTKLEDSAMYFCASSEGGLEYFGAGTRLSVL.

The chain combines TRBV5-1 with TRBJ2-1, with a tentative D call TRBD2 (6 bases). The V gene lost 4 bases and the J gene lost 10 bases, with 18 bases spanning the gap. Germline CDR1 is SGHRS and CDR2 is YFSETQ. This CDR3 region has 14 residues. CDR3 nucleotide sequence: TGCGCCAGCAGCCCCCGCCCGGGGGAGCCCGAGCAGTTCTTC. This translates into CASSPRPGEPEQFF.

This clone was seen only a few times. The chain employs TRBV28 and TRBJ2-7, with 7 bases identical to TRBD2. The CDR3 extends over 15 amino acids. Per germline, CDR1 MDHEN and CDR2 SYDVKM. Trimming cost V 4 bases and J 2 bases; bases outside gene matches: 8. The CDR3 here is CASSSPSRGAYEQYF. The DNA for the CDR3 is TGTGCCAGCAGTTCCCCCTCTCGGGGGGCCTACGAGCAGTACTTC.

The V call is TRBV19, the J call TRBJ1-5; weak D call: TRBD1 (6 bases). Trimming took 3 bases from V and 1 from J, leaving 13 bases between them. The CDR3 has 16 amino acids. Germline CDR1 LNHDA, CDR2 SQIVND (reference sequence). The CDR3 here is CASSIGDTLSNQPQHF. CDR3 nucleotide sequence: TGTGCCAGTAGTATCGGGGACACTTTGAGCAATCAGCCCCAGCATTTT.

The gene calls are TRBV9 and TRBJ2-7, with 7 bases matching TRBD2. V shed 0 bases and J 2 bases; nucleotides not matched to a gene: 5. Germline V gene lookup returns CDR1 SGDLS and CDR2 YYNGEE. The CDR3 spans 15 residues. The CDR3 sequence is CASSVAGTMTYEQYF. For the CDR3, the DNA is TGTGCCAGCAGCGTAGCAGGGACTATGACCTACGAGCAGTACTTC.

V usage is TRBV11-2 and J usage is TRBJ2-7; no firm D call. The germline gives CDR1 SGHAT, CDR2 FQNNGV. This CDR3 is built from 16 residues. V gave up 5 bases and J gave up 0 bases, with 17 bases separating them. The CDR3 bases are TGTGCCAGCAGCCCTCTCTCCGGTAGGAGCTCCTACGAGCAGTACTTC. It codes for CASSPLSGRSSYEQYF.

This chain links TRBV27 with TRBJ1-1, with 10 bases lining up with TRBD1. Trimming took 2 bases from V and 7 from J; bases not matched to a gene: 1. Germline V gene sequence: CDR1 MNHEY, CDR2 SMNVEV (reference sequence). The CDR3 has 13 residues. CDR3 in DNA: TGTGCCAGCAGTTTACGGACAGGGGGTGAAGCTTTCTTT. Its translation: CASSLRTGGEAFF.

The chain recombines TRBV12-3 or TRBV12-4 with TRBJ2-1; 10 nucleotides agree with TRBD2. The CDR3 totals 13 residues. Unmatched junction bases numbered 2, after V lost 6 bases and J lost 6 bases. CDR3 in DNA: TGTGCCAGCAGCCTAGCGGGAGTCAATGAGCAGTTCTTC. Its protein is CASSLAGVNEQFF.

The V gene is TRBV7-9, the J gene TRBJ2-7, with a tentative D call TRBD1 (5 bases). Trimming removed 1 base at V and 4 bases at J, with 11 bases between. The CDR3 has 14 residues. The V gene's germline CDR1 is SEHNR and CDR2 FQNEAQ (reference sequence). For the CDR3, the DNA is TGTGCCAGCAGCTTAGTTCCCAGGGCTTACGAGCAGTACTTC. As protein: CASSLVPRAYEQYF.

This chain uses TRBV18 with TRBJ1-4; D is possibly TRBD1 (5 bases). Germline V gives CDR1 KGHSH, CDR2 LQKENI. V gave up 6 bases and J gave up 0 bases, with 17 bases separating them. This CDR3 contains 17 residues. CDR3 loop: CASSTMDGGSTNEKLFF. Here the CDR3 DNA reads TGTGCCAGCTCCACCATGGACGGGGGTTCAACTAATGAAAAACTGTTTTTT.

The genes are TRBV19 and TRBJ1-4; the match to TRBD1 covers 12 bases. Germline V gene sequence: CDR1 LNHDA, CDR2 SQIVND (reference sequence). J gave up 3 bases and V 6 bases, and 2 bases lay outside the gene matches. This CDR3 has 15 residues. CDR3 loop: CASRGQGAANEKLFF. As DNA, the CDR3 is TGTGCCAGTAGGGGACAGGGGGCAGCTAATGAAAAACTGTTTTTT.

The chain joins TRBV28 to TRBJ2-1; TRBD2 aligns across 14 bases. V was pared by 6 bases and J by 3 bases, with 10 bases of the junction left unmatched. The CDR3 sequence is 18 residues long. Germline V gives CDR1 MDHEN, CDR2 SYDVKM. The CDR3 bases are TGTGCCAGCAGCATGCTCCCGGGACTAGCGGGAGTCTACAATGAGCAGTTCTTC. Its protein is CASSMLPGLAGVYNEQFF. The full variable domain, with the rest looked up from reference TRBV28 and TRBJ2-1, is DVKVTQSSRYLVKRTGEKVFLECVQDMDHENMFWYRQDPGLGLRLIYFSYDVKMKEKGDIPEGYSVSREKKERFSLILESASTNQTSMYLCASSMLPGLAGVYNEQFFGPGTRLTVL.

The J gene is TRBJ2-2, the V gene TRBV3-1 (or the pseudogene TRBV3-2); a weak D match, TRBD2 (5 bases). Between the trimmed V and J ends, which lost 3 bases and 1 base, there was a span of 15 bases. From germline, CDR1 is LGHDT and CDR2 YNNKEL (reference sequence). The CDR3 length is 17 residues. The CDR3 DNA reads TGTGCCAGCAGCCACTATCAGCGGTTAAAGAACACCGGGGAGCTGTTTTTT. Encoded protein: CASSHYQRLKNTGELFF.

CDR3 residues: CASSPPTGTNQPQHF. The CDR3 nucleotides read TGCGCCAGCAGCCCCCCGACAGGGACAAATCAGCCCCAGCATTTT. This chain uses TRBV5-1 with TRBJ1-5, with 7 bases aligning to TRBD1. V lost 4 bases to trimming and J lost 4 bases; unmatched junction nucleotides: 8. Germline V gene data show CDR1 as SGHRS and CDR2 as YFSETQ. The CDR3 runs 15 residues.

J is TRBJ2-1 and V is TRBV3-1 (or the pseudogene TRBV3-2); 9 bases are a match to TRBD2. Trimming removed 4 bases from V and 9 bases from J; junction bases left unmatched: 13. The CDR3 spans 16 residues. CDR1 is LGHDT, CDR2 YNNKEL, per germline (reference sequence). The CDR3 DNA reads as TGTGCCAGCAGCCCGAAAGCGGGAGGTGAGCGGTTTGAGCAGTTCTTC. It translates to CASSPKAGGERFEQFF.

The chain combines TRBV14 with TRBJ1-5; 7 bases align to TRBD1. The CDR3 extends over 15 amino acids. Germline values: CDR1 SGHDN, CDR2 FVKESK. V was pared by 4 bases and J by 3 bases, with 6 bases of the junction left unmatched. Written as DNA, the CDR3 is TGTGCCAGCAGCCTAGGGGGCAGCCTCAATCAGCCCCAGCATTTT. Amino acids: CASSLGGSLNQPQHF.

The chain joins TRBV19 to TRBJ1-1, with D perhaps matching TRBD1 (5 bases). This CDR3 contains 12 residues. The germline CDR1 and CDR2 sequences are LNHDA and SQIVND (reference sequence). V lost 4 bases, J lost 7 bases, and 10 bases lay in between. This CDR3 is CASSTRGLEAFF. CDR3 bases: TGTGCCAGTAGTACTAGGGGACTTGAAGCTTTCTTT.

The chain couples TRBV5-4 to TRBJ2-3; 9 nucleotides agree with TRBD1. J was trimmed by 6 bases and V by 0 bases; bases with no gene match: 5. The CDR3 is 15 residues long. Germline loops: CDR1 SGHNT, CDR2 YYREEE (reference sequence). CDR3 coding DNA: TGTGCCAGCAGCTTGGACAGGGGGCTTTTGGATACGCAGTATTTT. The encoded protein is CASSLDRGLLDTQYF. Combining the CDR3 with reference TRBV5-4 and TRBJ2-3 gives the whole variable domain ETGVTQSPTHLIKTRGQQVTLRCSSQSGHNTVSWYQQALGQGPQFIFQYYREEENGRGNFPPRFSGLQFPNYSSELNVNALELDDSALYLCASSLDRGLLDTQYFGPGTRLTVL.